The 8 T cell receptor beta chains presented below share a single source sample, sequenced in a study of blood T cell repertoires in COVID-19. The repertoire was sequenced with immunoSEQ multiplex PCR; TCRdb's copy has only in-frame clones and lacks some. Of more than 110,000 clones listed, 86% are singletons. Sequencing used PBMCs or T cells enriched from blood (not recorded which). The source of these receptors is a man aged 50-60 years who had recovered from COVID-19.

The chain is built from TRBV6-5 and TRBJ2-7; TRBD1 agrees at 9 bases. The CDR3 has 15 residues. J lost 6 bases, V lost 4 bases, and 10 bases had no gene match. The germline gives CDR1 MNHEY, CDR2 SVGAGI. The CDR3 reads CASSSTTGGSVEQYF. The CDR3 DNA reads TGTGCCAGCAGTTCAACCACAGGGGGCTCGGTCGAGCAGTACTTC.

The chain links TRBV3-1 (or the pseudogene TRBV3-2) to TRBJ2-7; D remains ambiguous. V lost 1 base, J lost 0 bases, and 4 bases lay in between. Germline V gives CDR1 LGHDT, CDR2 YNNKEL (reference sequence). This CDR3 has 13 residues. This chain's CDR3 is CASSQGYSYEQYV. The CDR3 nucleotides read TGTGCCAGCAGCCAAGGCTACTCCTACGAGCAGTACGTC.

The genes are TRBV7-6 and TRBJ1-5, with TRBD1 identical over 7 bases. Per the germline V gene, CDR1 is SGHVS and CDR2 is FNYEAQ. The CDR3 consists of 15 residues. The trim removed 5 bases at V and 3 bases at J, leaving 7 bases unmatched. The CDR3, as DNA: TGTGCCAGCAGCCTGGGGACAGATTCCAATCAGCCCCAGCATTTT. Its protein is CASSLGTDSNQPQHF.

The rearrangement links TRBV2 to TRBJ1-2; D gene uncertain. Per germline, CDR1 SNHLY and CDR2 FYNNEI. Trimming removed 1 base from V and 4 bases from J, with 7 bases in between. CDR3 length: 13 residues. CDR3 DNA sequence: TGTGCCAGCAGTGAAGGTTCTCTCTATGGCTACACCTTC. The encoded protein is CASSEGSLYGYTF.

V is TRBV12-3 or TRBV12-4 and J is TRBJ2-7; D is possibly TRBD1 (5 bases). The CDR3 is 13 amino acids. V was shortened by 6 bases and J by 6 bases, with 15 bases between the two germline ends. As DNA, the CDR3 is TGTGCCAGCAGCTACGACAGACGAGGCGAGCAGTACGTC. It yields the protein CASSYDRRGEQYV.

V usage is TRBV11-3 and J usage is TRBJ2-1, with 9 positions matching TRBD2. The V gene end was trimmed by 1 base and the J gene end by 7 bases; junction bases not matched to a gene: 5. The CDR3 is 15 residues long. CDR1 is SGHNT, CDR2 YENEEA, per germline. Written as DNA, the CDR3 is TGTGCCAGCAGCTTAGGGACTAGCGTTATAAATGAGCAGTTCTTC. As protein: CASSLGTSVINEQFF.

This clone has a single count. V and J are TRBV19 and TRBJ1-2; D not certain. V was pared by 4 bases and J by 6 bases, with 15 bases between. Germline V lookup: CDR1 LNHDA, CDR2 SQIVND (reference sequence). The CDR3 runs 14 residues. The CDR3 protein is CASSTGYDMDGYTF. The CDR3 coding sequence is TGTGCCAGTAGTACGGGATACGACATGGATGGCTACACCTTC.

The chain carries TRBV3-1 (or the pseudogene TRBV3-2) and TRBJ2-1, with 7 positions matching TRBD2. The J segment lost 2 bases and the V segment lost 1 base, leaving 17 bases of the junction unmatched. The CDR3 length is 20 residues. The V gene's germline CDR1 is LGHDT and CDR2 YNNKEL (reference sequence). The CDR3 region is CASSQAPAAEGGPPYNEQFF. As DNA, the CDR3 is TGTGCCAGCAGCCAAGCCCCTGCGGCTGAGGGAGGGCCCCCCTACAATGAGCAGTTCTTC.